This TCR beta chain was sequenced during a study of cytomegalovirus exposure and HLA in healthy donors. As regards this clone: Its target is not known.

Looked up from germline, CDR1 is LNHDA and CDR2 is SQIVND (reference sequence). V shed 2 bases and J 5 bases; nucleotides not matched to a gene: 3. The CDR3 is 14 residues long. PCR used 60 Vbeta primers and 13 Jbeta primers. Assay: immunoSEQ multiplex PCR; the TCRdb copy retains only in-frame clones and omits some. Among roughly 140,000 clones listed, roughly 64% were seen once. Overall study results and limits: TCR beta sequences reportedly predicted the HLA-A and HLA-B alleles of most subjects accurately. Among CMV-associated TCR beta chains, most appeared HLA-restricted in a later analysis. A later analysis linked a missense DCLRE1C variant to TCR beta V- and J-gene trimming. According to an earlier analysis, most TCR beta V segments yielded productive rearrangements about 90% or about 30% of the time.

The origin of this receptor is a woman younger than 45 in good health and CMV-seropositive. V gene TRBV19 combines with J gene TRBJ2-5, with 9 positions matching TRBD1. The sequencing input was PBMCs. The CDR3 spells CASSIMTGGETQYF. CDR3 in DNA: TGTGCCAGTAGTATAATGACAGGGGGGGAGACCCAGTACTTC.